This is a list of T cell receptor beta chains from one sample in a study of T cells in Graves' hyperthyroidism and ophthalmopathy. TCRdb reprocessed the multiplex PCR reads with MiXCR, giving one entry per CDR3 protein. The sample carries hundreds of thousands of distinct CDR3 sequences, around 15% recorded once. Sequencing used blood. The receptors stem from a woman aged 18-29 years with Graves' hyperthyroidism. The CDR3 runs from the conserved cysteine through the conserved F or W. A D gene is named only where the DNA matches it firmly. Rows may omit the clone size; those that give it use once, few, many or a size class.

TRBJ2-7,TRBV5-5,TRBD2,16,few,CASSLVSSGDFYEQYF,TGTGCCAGCAGCTTGGTCTCTAGCGGGGATTTCTACGAGCAGTACTTC
TRBJ1-5,TRBV19,.,15,few,CASSPRDGQIQPQHF,TGTGCCAGTAGTCCTAGGGACGGACAAATTCAGCCCCAGCATTTT
TRBJ1-1,TRBV7-9,TRBD1,15,few,CASSPHRQGSTEAFF,TGTGCCAGCAGCCCTCACCGACAGGGCAGCACTGAAGCTTTCTTT
TRBJ2-7,TRBV5-1,.,14,once,CASSSEFNVYEQYF,TGCGCCAGCAGCTCAGAGTTTAACGTATACGAGCAGTACTTC
TRBJ1-5,TRBV12-3/TRBV12-4,TRBD1,15,many,CASSARQGLRQPQHF,TGTGCCAGCAGTGCGAGACAGGGTCTAAGACAGCCCCAGCATTTT
TRBJ2-1,TRBV2,.,11,many,CASSGVNEQFF,TGTGCCAGCAGTGGAGTGAATGAGCAGTTCTTC
TRBJ2-5,TRBV7-9,TRBD2,15,many,CASSALAGGQETQYF,TGTGCCAGCAGCGCGCTAGCGGGAGGGCAAGAGACCCAGTACTTC
TRBJ1-5,TRBV12-3/TRBV12-4,TRBD1,15,.,CASGNRDRAGQPQHF,TGTGCCAGCGGCAACCGGGACAGGGCGGGACAGCCCCAGCATTTT
TRBJ2-2,TRBV6-1,.,13,.,CASSSNRAGELFF,TGTGCCAGCAGTTCTAATAGAGCCGGGGAGCTGTTTTTT
TRBJ1-1,TRBV27,.,14,many,CASSPHREGTEAFF,TGTGCCAGCAGTCCCCACAGGGAGGGCACTGAAGCTTTCTTT
TRBJ2-3,TRBV5-6,.,14,.,CASSRPGRTDTQYF,TGTGCCAGCAGCAGGCCGGGCCGCACAGATACGCAGTATTTT
TRBJ2-5,TRBV20-1,.,13,.,CSARESLEETQYF,TGCAGTGCTAGAGAATCCCTAGAAGAGACCCAGTACTTC
TRBJ2-7,TRBV9,.,13,many,CASSVTLRGEQYF,TGTGCCAGCAGCGTAACGCTCAGGGGCGAGCAGTACTTC
TRBJ2-5,TRBV20-1,.,17,few,CSATNPADWKINRIQYF,TGCAGTGCTACGAACCCAGCGGACTGGAAAATTAACCGCATCCAGTACTTC
TRBJ2-4,TRBV30,.,13,many,CAWAVDVGSIQYF,TGTGCCTGGGCCGTCGACGTGGGGTCCATTCAGTACTTC
TRBJ1-6,TRBV6-6,.,22,few,CASSYSGLSAAVNYVENSPLHF,TGTGCCAGCAGTTACTCTGGTCTTTCCGCCGCCGTTAACTACGTTGAGAATTCACCCCTCCACTTT
TRBJ1-5,TRBV5-5,.,16,many,CASSNSSGISNQPQHF,TGTGCCAGCAGCAACTCTTCGGGGATTAGCAATCAGCCCCAGCATTTT
TRBJ1-2,TRBV29-1,.,12,few,CSVSGGPYGYTF,TGCAGCGTTAGTGGGGGTCCCTATGGCTACACCTTC
TRBJ1-4,TRBV30,TRBD1,12,.,CAPDRGGEKLFF,TGTGCTCCGGACAGGGGGGGTGAAAAACTGTTTTTT
TRBJ2-1,TRBV6-1,.,12,many,CASSDRVNEQFF,TGTGCCAGCAGTGACAGGGTCAATGAGCAGTTCTTC
TRBJ1-6,TRBV12-3/TRBV12-4,TRBD1,14,many,CASRPGQGRSPLHF,TGTGCCAGCAGGCCGGGACAGGGCAGGTCACCCCTCCACTTT
TRBJ2-1,TRBV6-1,.,13,few,CASSDNSRDEQFF,TGTGCCAGCAGCGATAACTCGAGAGATGAGCAGTTCTTC
TRBJ1-1,TRBV20-1,TRBD1,18,many,CSARDPNRGQGGNTEAFF,TGCAGTGCTAGAGATCCTAACAGGGGGCAAGGTGGGAACACTGAAGCTTTCTTT
TRBJ2-1,TRBV4-1,TRBD2,15,.,CASSLGAGGPREQFF,TGCGCCAGCAGCCTTGGAGCGGGAGGTCCCAGGGAGCAGTTCTTC
TRBJ1-1,TRBV10-3,.,15,few,CAISELTGLNTEAFF,TGTGCCATCAGTGAACTTACAGGGTTGAACACTGAAGCTTTCTTT
TRBJ2-7,TRBV7-2,.,17,many,CASSSLRSALSSYEQYF,TGTGCCAGCAGCTCTCTGAGGAGTGCCTTGTCCTCCTACGAGCAGTACTTC
TRBJ2-7,TRBV20-1,TRBD2,16,many,CSARGLAGQPPYEQYF,TGCAGTGCTCGCGGACTAGCGGGACAACCCCCCTACGAGCAGTACTTC